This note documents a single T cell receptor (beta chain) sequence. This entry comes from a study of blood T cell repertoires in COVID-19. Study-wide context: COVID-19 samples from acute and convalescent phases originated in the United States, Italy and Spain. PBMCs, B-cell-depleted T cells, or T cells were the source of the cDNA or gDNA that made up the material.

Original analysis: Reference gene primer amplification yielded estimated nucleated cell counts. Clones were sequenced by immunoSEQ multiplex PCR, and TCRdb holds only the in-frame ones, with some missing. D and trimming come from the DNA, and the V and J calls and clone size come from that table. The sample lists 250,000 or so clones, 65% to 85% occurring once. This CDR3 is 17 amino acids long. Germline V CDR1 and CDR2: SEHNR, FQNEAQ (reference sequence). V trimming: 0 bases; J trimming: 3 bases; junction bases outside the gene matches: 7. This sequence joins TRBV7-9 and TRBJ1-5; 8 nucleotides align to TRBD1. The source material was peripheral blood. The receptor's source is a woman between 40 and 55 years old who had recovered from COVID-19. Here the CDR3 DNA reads TGTGCCAGCAGCTTAGCTTTACTGGGACAGGCCAATCAGCCCCAGCATTTT. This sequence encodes CASSLALLGQANQPQHF.